The 5 T cell receptor beta chains below all came from one sample that was sequenced in a study of blood T cell repertoires in COVID-19. Clones were sequenced by immunoSEQ multiplex PCR, and TCRdb holds only the in-frame ones, with some missing. The sample includes 250,000 to 300,000 clones, 75% to 90% of them seen just once. The sequencing input was peripheral blood. The receptors were sampled from a woman between 50 and 59 years old who had recovered from COVID-19.

The rearrangement links TRBV27 to TRBJ2-7; 9 nucleotides align to TRBD2. Germline V lookup: CDR1 MNHEY, CDR2 SMNVEV (reference sequence). The CDR3 length is 13 residues. The V and J ends lost 6 bases and 2 bases, in that order; junction bases with no gene match: 2. CDR3 bases: TGTGCCAGCAGCGCGGGAGGGCCCTACGAGCAGTACTTC. It translates to CASSAGGPYEQYF.

The V and J genes are TRBV27 and TRBJ1-1, with no clear D. The CDR3 contains 13 residues. Germline lookup yields CDR1 MNHEY and CDR2 SMNVEV (reference sequence). V dropped 3 bases and J dropped 4 bases, with 9 bases sitting between them. Here the CDR3 reads CASSLRVSTEAFF. In DNA form, the CDR3 reads TGTGCCAGCAGTTTGAGGGTTAGCACTGAAGCTTTCTTT.

This clone has a handful of counts. This chain uses TRBV9 with TRBJ2-1; D is unclear. Trimming took 0 bases from V and 0 from J, leaving 16 bases between them. The CDR3 covers 18 residues. Germline V CDR1 and CDR2: SGDLS, YYNGEE. The CDR3, as DNA: TGTGCCAGCAGCGTAGGTCTCAGTGGCTCAAGCTCCTACAATGAGCAGTTCTTC. Translated: CASSVGLSGSSSYNEQFF.

V and J are TRBV7-8 and TRBJ2-7; 12 nucleotides match TRBD1. CDR1 is SGHVS and CDR2 is FQNEAQ in the germline V gene. This CDR3 contains 15 residues. V lost 4 bases, J lost 7 bases, and 8 bases stayed unmatched. CDR3 sequence reads: CASSYPGQGAIEQYF. DNA of the CDR3: TGTGCCAGCAGCTACCCGGGACAGGGGGCGATTGAGCAGTACTTC.

The chain joins TRBV29-1 to TRBJ1-1; perhaps TRBD1 as D (6 bases). This CDR3 comprises 10 residues. V was shortened by 7 bases and J by 7 bases, with 10 bases between the two germline ends. In germline, CDR1 is SQVTM, CDR2 ANQGSEA. CDR3 amino acids: CSGGTSEAFF. The CDR3, as DNA: TGCAGCGGGGGGACAAGTGAAGCTTTCTTT.